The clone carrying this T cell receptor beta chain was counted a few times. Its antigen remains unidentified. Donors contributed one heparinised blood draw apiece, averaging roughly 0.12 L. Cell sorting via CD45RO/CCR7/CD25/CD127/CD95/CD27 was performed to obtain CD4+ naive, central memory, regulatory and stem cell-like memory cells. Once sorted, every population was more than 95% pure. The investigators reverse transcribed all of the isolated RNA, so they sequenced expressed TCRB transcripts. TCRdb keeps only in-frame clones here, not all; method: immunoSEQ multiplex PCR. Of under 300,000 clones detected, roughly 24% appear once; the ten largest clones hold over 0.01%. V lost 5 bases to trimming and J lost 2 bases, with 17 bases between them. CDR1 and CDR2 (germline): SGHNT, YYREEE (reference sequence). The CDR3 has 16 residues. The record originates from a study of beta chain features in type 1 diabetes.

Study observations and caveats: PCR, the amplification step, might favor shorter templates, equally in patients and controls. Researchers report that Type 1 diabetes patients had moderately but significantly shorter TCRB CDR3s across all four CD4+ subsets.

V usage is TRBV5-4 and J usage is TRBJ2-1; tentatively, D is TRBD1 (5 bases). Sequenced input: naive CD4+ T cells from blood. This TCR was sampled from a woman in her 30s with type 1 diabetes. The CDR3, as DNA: TGTGCCAGCAGGGAATCCCTCGCGACAGCCTACAATGAGCAGTTCTTC. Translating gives CASRESLATAYNEQFF.